This passage covers 5 T cell receptor beta chains from one sample sequenced in a study of blood T cell repertoires in COVID-19. Using immunoSEQ multiplex PCR, the repertoire was profiled, and TCRdb retains in-frame clones only, with some absent. Of approximately 210,000 clones in the sample, roughly four fifths are singletons; the top ten hold approximately 12%. Specimen: peripheral blood. These receptors were obtained from a woman in her thirties or forties with acute or convalescent COVID-19.

This clone occurred once. V gene TRBV7-8 combines with J gene TRBJ2-1; TRBD2 might be the D (5 bases). Per germline, CDR1 SGHVS and CDR2 FQNEAQ. The CDR3 spans 12 residues. The V end lost 5 bases, the J end lost 8 bases, and 10 bases lay between the germline ends. Written as DNA, the CDR3 is TGTGCCAGCAGCCGGACTTCGGATGAGCAGTTCTTC. Its protein is CASSRTSDEQFF.

The J gene is TRBJ2-7, the V gene TRBV6-5, with 11 bases that match TRBD2. The germline V gene encodes CDR1 MNHEY and CDR2 SVGAGI. There are 15 residues in the CDR3. V shed 7 bases and J 9 bases; nucleotides not matched to a gene: 14. CDR3 in DNA: TGTGCCAGCACCGAACGGGTTAGCGGGGGGGCACGGCAGTACTTC. Translated, it gives CASTERVSGGARQYF.

This chain joins TRBV3-1 (or the pseudogene TRBV3-2) and TRBJ1-6, with 9 bases matching TRBD1. Looked up from germline, CDR1 is LGHDT and CDR2 is YNNKEL (reference sequence). The V gene end was trimmed by 1 base and the J gene end by 5 bases; junction bases not matched to a gene: 0. CDR3 length: 15 residues. The CDR3 spells CASSQGDRDNSPLHF. The CDR3 coding sequence is TGTGCCAGCAGCCAAGGGGACAGGGATAATTCACCCCTCCACTTT.

DNA of the CDR3: TGTGCCACCCGGGGGAGCGCTGAAGCTTTCTTT. Its translation is CATRGSAEAFF. This sequence joins TRBV10-3 and TRBJ1-1, with TRBD1 as a possible D gene (5 bases). Trimming removed 10 bases at V and 6 bases at J, with 12 bases between. The CDR3 has 11 residues. The germline V gene has CDR1 ENHRY and CDR2 SYGVKD.

The rearrangement links TRBV11-2 to TRBJ2-1; no clear D gene. The CDR3 runs to 15 residues. Germline CDR1 and CDR2: SGHAT and FQNNGV. Trimming pared 0 bases from V and 12 bases from J, leaving 18 bases between. The CDR3 sequence: CASSLEPDSITGQFF. The CDR3 nucleotides are TGTGCCAGCAGCTTAGAACCTGATTCTATTACGGGGCAGTTCTTC.